The rows below give T cell receptor beta chains drawn from one sample of a study of CD8+ T cells in alopecia areata. Sequencing used immunoSEQ multiplex PCR; TCRdb keeps in-frame clones, though not all of them. Of 150,000 to 200,000 clones in the sample, less than 70% are singletons; the top ten hold 10% to 12%. The sample here was CD8+ T cells sorted from blood, taken at week 24, from a patient treated with tofacitinib. Receptor source: a human donor with alopecia areata. Each CDR3 is given with its conserved first and last residue. D genes are given only for firm matches. A clone size is listed for some rows: how often the clone was seen (once, few, many), or a class if it is expanded.

cdr3_aa	cdr3_nt	j_call	v_call	cdr3_length	clone_size	d_call
CASSLYQLAGGHYNEQFF	TGTGCCAGCAGTTTATACCAACTAGCGGGGGGCCACTACAATGAGCAGTTCTTC	TRBJ2-1	TRBV27	18	NA	TRBD2
CASSPSRSLGNIQYF	TGCGCCAGCAGCCCAAGCCGGAGCTTGGGAAACATTCAGTACTTC	TRBJ2-4	TRBV4-3	15	NA	NA
CASSSGGLAGDDTQYF	TGTGCCAGCAGCTCTGGTGGTTTAGCGGGGGACGATACGCAGTATTTT	TRBJ2-3	TRBV5-4	16	NA	TRBD2
CASSLSTDTQYF	TGTGCCAGCAGCCTCAGCACAGATACGCAGTATTTT	TRBJ2-3	TRBV13	12	NA	NA
CASSEGAGELFF	TGTGCCAGCAGCGAGGGTGCCGGGGAGCTGTTTTTT	TRBJ2-2	TRBV9	12	NA	NA
CASSWTGDDYEQYF	TGCGCCAGCAGTTGGACAGGTGATGACTACGAGCAGTACTTC	TRBJ2-7	TRBV4-1	14	NA	TRBD1
CASSPRTSGELEQFF	TGCGCCAGCAGCCCCCGGACTAGCGGGGAACTTGAGCAGTTCTTC	TRBJ2-1	TRBV4-3	15	NA	TRBD2
CASRTPTGLEDTQYF	TGTGCCAGCAGGACGCCGACAGGGTTGGAGGATACGCAGTATTTT	TRBJ2-3	TRBV28	15	NA	TRBD1
CASSEDLRGYTF	TGTGCCAGCAGTGAAGACCTGAGGGGCTACACCTTC	TRBJ1-2	TRBV2	12	NA	NA
CASSSGTGGEEGYTF	TGTGCCAGCAGCTCCGGGACAGGGGGAGAGGAGGGCTACACCTTC	TRBJ1-2	TRBV6-6	15	few	TRBD1
CASSQWTSGGPREPNEQFF	TGCGCCAGCAGCCAATGGACTAGCGGGGGGCCACGGGAACCCAATGAGCAGTTCTTC	TRBJ2-1	TRBV4-1	19	few	TRBD2
CASSDSSMNTEAFF	TGTGCCAGCAGCGACAGCTCCATGAACACTGAAGCTTTCTTT	TRBJ1-1	TRBV7-9	14	few	NA
CASSLGGLVNEQYF	TGTGCCAGCAGCTTAGGAGGGCTCGTCAACGAGCAGTACTTC	TRBJ2-7	TRBV7-9	14	NA	NA
CASNTQGTEETQYF	TGTGCCAGCAATACACAGGGGACAGAAGAGACCCAGTACTTC	TRBJ2-5	TRBV6-6	14	NA	TRBD1
CATSRDRGNEQFF	TGTGCCACCAGCAGAGACAGGGGTAATGAGCAGTTCTTC	TRBJ2-1	TRBV15	13	NA	NA
CASSQSTGGNYGYTF	TGTGCCAGCAGCCAATCGACAGGGGGGAACTATGGCTACACCTTC	TRBJ1-2	TRBV16	15	few	TRBD1
CASSSSLAGSDYYGYTF	TGTGCCAGCAGCTCGTCCCTGGCGGGGAGCGATTACTATGGCTACACCTTC	TRBJ1-2	TRBV13	17	NA	NA
CASSQDPTDYEQYF	TGCGCCAGCAGCCAAGACCCCACAGACTACGAGCAGTACTTC	TRBJ2-7	TRBV4-3	14	few	NA
CASSPENGNTEAFF	TGTGCCAGCAGCCCAGAGAACGGGAACACTGAAGCTTTCTTT	TRBJ1-1	TRBV5-6	14	few	NA
CASSFESDRGGEGRSKQETQYF	TGTGCCAGCAGCTTTGAGAGTGACAGGGGAGGTGAAGGGAGGTCGAAGCAAGAGACCCAGTACTTC	TRBJ2-5	TRBV7-8	22	NA	TRBD1
CAWNDGQGGFYGYTF	TGTGCCTGGAACGATGGACAGGGGGGTTTTTATGGCTACACCTTC	TRBJ1-2	TRBV30	15	few	TRBD1
CASSRTGQGLYNEQFF	TGTGCCAGCAGCCGGACGGGACAGGGGCTCTACAATGAGCAGTTCTTC	TRBJ2-1	TRBV14	16	NA	TRBD1